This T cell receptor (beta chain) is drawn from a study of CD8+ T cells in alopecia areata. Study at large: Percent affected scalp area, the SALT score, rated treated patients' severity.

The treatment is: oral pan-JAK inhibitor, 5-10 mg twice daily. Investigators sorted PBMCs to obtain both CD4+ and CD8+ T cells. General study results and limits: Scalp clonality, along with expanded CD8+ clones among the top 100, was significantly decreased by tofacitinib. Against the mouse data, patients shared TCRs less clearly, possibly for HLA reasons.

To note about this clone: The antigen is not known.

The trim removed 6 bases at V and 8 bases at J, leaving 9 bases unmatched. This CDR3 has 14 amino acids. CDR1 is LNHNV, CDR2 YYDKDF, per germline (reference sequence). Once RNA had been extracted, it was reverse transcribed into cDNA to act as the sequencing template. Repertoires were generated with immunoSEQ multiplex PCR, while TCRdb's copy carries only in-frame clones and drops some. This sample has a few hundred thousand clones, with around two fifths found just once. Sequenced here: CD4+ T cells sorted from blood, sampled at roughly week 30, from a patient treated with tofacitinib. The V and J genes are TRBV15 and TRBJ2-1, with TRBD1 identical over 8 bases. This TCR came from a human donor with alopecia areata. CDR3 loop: CATSPGQVRDEQFF. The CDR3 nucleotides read TGTGCCACCAGTCCGGGACAGGTTCGTGATGAGCAGTTCTTC. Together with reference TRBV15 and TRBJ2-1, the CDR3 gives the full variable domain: DAMVIQNPRYQVTQFGKPVTLSCSQTLNHNVMYWYQQKSSQAPKLLFHYYDKDFNNEADTPDNFQSRRPNTSFCFLDIRSPGLGDTAMYLCATSPGQVRDEQFFGPGTRLTVL.